One and the same sample provided the 3 T cell receptor beta chains below, sequenced in a study of cytomegalovirus exposure and HLA in healthy donors (dated by TCRdb to 2016 to 2017). Library preparation used the immunoSEQ multiplex PCR assay. TCRdb took this table from immuneACCESS and kept in-frame rearrangements with V and J called. Such tables lack part of the clones; where checked against another copy, unresolved V genes explain under half of the gap, and the rest is unexplained. For this sample the table gives 47,000 or so clones, of which approximately 90% were detected only once. Clones ranked in the top ten supply approximately 1.5% of the sample. The specimen was PBMCs. The receptor source for this set is a man aged 18 to 30 in good health and CMV-seronegative.

J is TRBJ2-1 and V is TRBV6-5; the match to TRBD2 covers 7 bases. CDR3 size: 15 residues. Per the germline V gene, CDR1 is MNHEY and CDR2 is SVGAGI. With V trimmed by 6 bases and J by 7 bases, 12 bases remained unmatched. Here the CDR3 DNA reads TGTGCCAGCAGCCATGAGGCTAGCGGAGAGAATGAGCAGTTCTTC. This gives the protein CASSHEASGENEQFF.

CDR3 DNA sequence: TGTGCCAGCAGGCCCCCGGGGACAGGGGCATCCGGGGAGCTGTTTTTT. Residues: CASRPPGTGASGELFF. This chain uses TRBV6-6 with TRBJ2-2, with 10 bases lining up with TRBD1. From germline, CDR1 is MNHNY and CDR2 SVGAGI (reference sequence). Trimming took 6 bases from V and 6 from J; bases not matched to a gene: 10. This CDR3 has 16 residues.

This rearrangement joins TRBV11-3 to TRBJ2-1; 11 nucleotides line up with TRBD2. Germline CDR1 reads SGHNT; CDR2 reads YENEEA. J gave up 3 bases and V 4 bases, and 8 bases lay outside the gene matches. This CDR3 region has 17 residues. The CDR3 DNA is TGTGCCAGCAGCTGGCAATCTACTAGCGGGAGCTACAATGAGCAGTTCTTC. This sequence encodes CASSWQSTSGSYNEQFF.